Presented here are 30 T cell receptor beta chains from one specimen sequenced in a study of technical replicates of blood from a handful of donors. The assay was immunoSEQ multiplex PCR, and TCRdb's table has in-frame clones only and misses some. The sample carries around 80,000 clones, 95% to 98% recorded once. Input material: T cells isolated from PBMCs. The receptors were sampled from a human donor in good health.

This clone appeared a single time. The rearrangement uses TRBV2 and TRBJ2-7; the match to TRBD2 covers 13 bases. Germline CDR1 SNHLY, CDR2 FYNNEI. The CDR3 has 16 amino acids. After removal of 2 bases from V and 4 bases from J, the junction contained 5 bases not matched to a gene. The DNA for the CDR3 is TGTGCCAGCAGTGAAAAGGGACTAGCGGGAAAGTACGAGCAGTACTTC. It specifies CASSEKGLAGKYEQYF. Drawing the rest from reference TRBV2 and TRBJ2-7, the complete variable domain is EPEVTQTPSHQVTQMGQEVILRCVPISNHLYFYWYRQILGQKVEFLVSFYNNEISEKSEIFDDQFSVERPDGSNFTLKIRSTKLEDSAMYFCASSEKGLAGKYEQYFGPGTRLTVT.

The chain couples TRBV5-1 to TRBJ1-1; no clear D. CDR3 length equals 15 residues. Germline values: CDR1 SGHRS, CDR2 YFSETQ. Trimming shortened V by 0 bases and J by 2 bases, and 11 bases separated the two germline ends. This chain's CDR3 is CASSLGRINNTEAFF. CDR3 nucleotides: TGCGCCAGCAGCTTGGGGAGAATTAATAACACTGAAGCTTTCTTT.

The V call is TRBV4-2, the J call TRBJ1-1; D is uncertain. The V gene lost 1 base and the J gene lost 3 bases, with 12 bases spanning the gap. Germline V gene sequence: CDR1 LGHNA, CDR2 YNFKEQ. The CDR3 spans 15 residues. The CDR3: CASSQGLALDTEAFF. In DNA, the CDR3 is TGTGCCAGCAGCCAAGGATTGGCTCTGGACACTGAAGCTTTCTTT.

The V gene is TRBV15, the J gene TRBJ1-5; possibly TRBD1 for D (6 bases). This CDR3 is built from 14 residues. The germline V and J ends were trimmed by 2 bases and 7 bases, with 12 bases remaining between them. Germline V gives CDR1 LNHNV, CDR2 YYDKDF (reference sequence). The CDR3 nucleotides read TGTGCCACCAGCAGATCTGACAGGTCCCAGCCCCAGCATTTT. Translation gives CATSRSDRSQPQHF. Based on the CDR3 plus reference TRBV15 and TRBJ1-5, the full variable domain is DAMVIQNPRYQVTQFGKPVTLSCSQTLNHNVMYWYQQKSSQAPKLLFHYYDKDFNNEADTPDNFQSRRPNTSFCFLDIRSPGLGDTAMYLCATSRSDRSQPQHFGDGTRLSIL.

CDR3 sequence (DNA): TGCAGCGCCCCGGAGGATGGAGGTGGCTACACCTTC. Protein product: CSAPEDGGGYTF. The chain carries TRBV29-1 and TRBJ1-2; no definite D call. V dropped 7 bases and J dropped 7 bases, with 16 bases sitting between them. The CDR3 sequence is 12 residues long. From germline, CDR1 is SQVTM and CDR2 ANQGSEA.

V usage is TRBV9 and J usage is TRBJ1-1; 8 bases align to TRBD1. The V gene end was trimmed by 3 bases and the J gene end by 7 bases; junction bases not matched to a gene: 14. The CDR3 length is 16 residues. CDR1 and CDR2 from the germline V gene are SGDLS and YYNGEE. The CDR3 DNA is TGTGCCAGCAGCGGGTGGACAGGGACCTCGGATCTTGAAGCTTTCTTT. Translation gives CASSGWTGTSDLEAFF.

The V call is TRBV7-9, the J call TRBJ2-3; D is undetermined. Germline V gene data show CDR1 as SEHNR and CDR2 as FQNEAQ (reference sequence). The CDR3 length is 13 residues. Trimming shortened V by 5 bases and J by 2 bases, and 8 bases separated the two germline ends. The CDR3 region has the DNA TGTGCCAGCAGCCGCCTAAACACAGATACGCAGTATTTT. Protein sequence: CASSRLNTDTQYF.

This chain connects TRBV15 to TRBJ2-7; possible D gene TRBD2, 6 bases. Germline V CDR1 and CDR2: LNHNV, YYDKDF (reference sequence). CDR3 length: 13 amino acids. Deletions cut 9 bases from V and 0 bases from J, with 12 bases between. The CDR3 DNA reads TGTGCCACGGGCCGGGGGAGCTCCTACGAGCAGTACTTC. This encodes CATGRGSSYEQYF.

This clone showed up just once. CDR3 in amino acids: CASRPGTGGANEQFF. The CDR3, as DNA: TGTGCCAGCAGGCCCGGGACAGGGGGCGCGAATGAGCAGTTCTTC. The chain has TRBV5-4 and TRBJ2-1; the match to TRBD1 covers 12 bases. Trimming removed 5 bases from V and 7 bases from J; junction bases left unmatched: 7. The germline CDR1 and CDR2 sequences are SGHNT and YYREEE (reference sequence). This CDR3 spans 15 amino acids.

V and J are TRBV5-1 and TRBJ2-7; 10 bases map to TRBD1. Per the germline V gene, CDR1 is SGHRS and CDR2 is YFSETQ. The V segment lost 5 bases and the J segment 2 bases; nucleotides outside the gene matches: 4. CDR3 length equals 14 residues. This CDR3 reads CASSSGTGAYEQYF. Here the CDR3 DNA reads TGCGCCAGCAGTTCCGGGACAGGGGCCTACGAGCAGTACTTC.

The V call is TRBV6-1, the J call TRBJ1-1; D is uncertain. V was cut by 3 bases and J by 2 bases, with 7 bases left in between. This CDR3 is 13 amino acids long. CDR1 and CDR2 (germline): MNHNS, SASEGT. Here the CDR3 reads CASSERVNTEAFF. Written as DNA, the CDR3 is TGTGCCAGCAGTGAGCGTGTTAACACTGAAGCTTTCTTT.

The genes are TRBV14 and TRBJ2-1; a weak D match, TRBD1 (5 bases). Trimming took 1 base from V and 0 from J, leaving 7 bases between them. Germline CDR1 SGHDN, CDR2 FVKESK. This CDR3 contains 15 residues. DNA for the CDR3: TGTGCCAGCAGCCAAGGACAGCTCTCCTACAATGAGCAGTTCTTC. It translates to CASSQGQLSYNEQFF.

The chain has TRBV20-1 and TRBJ2-5; D not certain. The CDR3 has 10 residues. Germline CDR1 reads DFQATT; CDR2 reads SNEGSKA (reference sequence). V lost 7 bases to trimming and J lost 5 bases, with 8 bases between them. The CDR3 region is CSVASETQYF. Here the CDR3 DNA reads TGCAGTGTAGCTTCGGAGACCCAGTACTTC.

The chain combines TRBV10-3 with TRBJ2-1, with D maybe TRBD1 (6 bases). The germline V and J ends were trimmed by 6 bases and 8 bases, with 11 bases remaining between them. The CDR3 totals 12 residues. CDR1 is ENHRY, CDR2 SYGVKD, per germline. CDR3 coding DNA: TGTGCCATCAGCCAAAGACAGGATGAGCAGTTCTTC. Its protein is CAISQRQDEQFF.

The rearrangement links TRBV5-1 to TRBJ2-1; 8 bases align to TRBD2. This CDR3 is 16 amino acids long. Germline loops: CDR1 SGHRS, CDR2 YFSETQ. V shed 4 bases, J shed 3 bases, and the junction held 9 bases outside the gene matches. CDR3 loop: CASSIFTSGNYNEQFF. The CDR3 DNA follows: TGCGCCAGCAGCATATTCACTAGCGGCAACTACAATGAGCAGTTCTTC.

The chain combines TRBV11-1 with TRBJ2-7, with unresolved D. Trimming took 4 bases from V and 9 from J, leaving 19 bases between them. The germline gives CDR1 SGHAT, CDR2 FQDESV (reference sequence). The CDR3 loop spans 14 amino acids. This chain's CDR3 is CASSSLRAAARQYF. The CDR3 coding sequence is TGTGCCAGCAGCTCCCTTCGTGCGGCAGCTCGGCAGTACTTC.

The V gene is TRBV7-9, the J gene TRBJ2-5; maybe TRBD1 (5 bases). The V end was cut by 0 bases, the J end by 7 bases, with 15 bases between. Germline V lookup: CDR1 SEHNR, CDR2 FQNEAQ (reference sequence). The CDR3 covers 15 residues. The CDR3 region has the DNA TGTGCCAGCAGCTTAGCGCAGGGCAGGGTATGGACCCAGTACTTC. It specifies CASSLAQGRVWTQYF.

This clone was recorded once. The genes are TRBV5-1 and TRBJ2-1, with 9 bases that match TRBD2. This CDR3 is 15 amino acids long. The germline V gene encodes CDR1 SGHRS and CDR2 YFSETQ. J gave up 6 bases and V 4 bases, and 8 bases lay outside the gene matches. The CDR3 protein is CASSNSGSTSNEQFF. In DNA form, the CDR3 reads TGCGCCAGCAGCAATAGCGGGAGTACCAGCAATGAGCAGTTCTTC.

The gene calls are TRBV28 and TRBJ2-7; unclear D gene. Between the trimmed V and J ends, which lost 3 bases and 3 bases, there was a span of 3 bases. This CDR3 comprises 11 residues. Germline-derived CDR1 and CDR2 are MDHEN and SYDVKM. This CDR3 reads CASSFHYEQYF. CDR3 DNA: TGTGCCAGCAGTTTCCACTACGAGCAGTACTTC.

This chain connects TRBV19 to TRBJ2-3, with D hard to call. The CDR3 spans 14 residues. Germline V gene sequence: CDR1 LNHDA, CDR2 SQIVND (reference sequence). Trimming shortened V by 5 bases and J by 4 bases, and 13 bases separated the two germline ends. The CDR3 sequence: CASSELLRADTQYF. Here the CDR3 DNA reads TGTGCCAGTAGTGAACTCCTACGGGCAGATACGCAGTATTTT.

The J gene is TRBJ1-2, the V gene TRBV4-1, with a tentative D call TRBD1 (5 bases). V was shortened by 2 bases and J by 3 bases, with 13 bases between the two germline ends. This CDR3 has 15 residues. Germline values: CDR1 MGHRA, CDR2 YSYEKL. CDR3 DNA sequence: TGCGCCAGCAGCCAAATCGTAAGGGGCGACTATGGCTACACCTTC. It encodes CASSQIVRGDYGYTF.

The chain couples TRBV7-9 to TRBJ1-1, with a weak D call TRBD1 (5 bases). V dropped 1 base and J dropped 0 bases, with 9 bases sitting between them. CDR1 is SEHNR, CDR2 FQNEAQ, per germline (reference sequence). CDR3 length equals 15 residues. CDR3 in DNA: TGTGCCAGCAGCTTAGGATCGGGGGTGAACACTGAAGCTTTCTTT. The encoded protein is CASSLGSGVNTEAFF.

The rearrangement joins TRBV11-1 to TRBJ2-1; tentatively, D is TRBD2 (5 bases). Germline V CDR1 and CDR2: SGHAT, FQDESV (reference sequence). The germline V and J ends were trimmed by 2 bases and 9 bases, with 11 bases remaining between them. The CDR3 is made up of 13 amino acids. The CDR3 DNA is TGTGCCAGCAGCTTAAATGCGGGTGCTGAGCAGTTCTTC. It is translated as CASSLNAGAEQFF.

The gene calls are TRBV7-2 and TRBJ2-1; 8 bases are a match to TRBD2. The CDR3 has 17 amino acids. V shed 5 bases, J shed 9 bases, and the junction held 18 bases outside the gene matches. Germline V gives CDR1 SGHTA, CDR2 FQGNSA. The CDR3 region is CASSRAHRREVIGEQFF. CDR3 in DNA: TGTGCCAGCAGCCGAGCCCATAGGCGGGAGGTAATTGGTGAGCAGTTCTTC.

This chain joins TRBV27 and TRBJ2-7; a weak D match, TRBD1 (6 bases). V lost 2 bases and J lost 4, with 15 bases in between. The CDR3 runs 15 residues. Germline-derived CDR1 and CDR2 are MNHEY and SMNVEV (reference sequence). This CDR3 reads CASSLRRTVAYEQYF. CDR3 sequence (DNA): TGTGCCAGCAGTTTACGACGGACAGTTGCTTACGAGCAGTACTTC.

The chain couples TRBV5-1 to TRBJ1-2; D may be TRBD1 (6 bases). CDR1 SGHRS and CDR2 YFSETQ come from the germline V gene. The CDR3 runs 16 residues. Trimming removed 1 base from V and 6 bases from J, with 19 bases in between. This CDR3 reads CASSLLGRAGDNGYTF. CDR3 bases: TGCGCCAGCAGCTTGTTGGGCCGGGCAGGGGACAATGGCTACACCTTC.

The chain recombines TRBV7-6 with TRBJ1-1; TRBD1 is a possible D gene (5 bases). This CDR3 is 18 amino acids long. Germline-derived CDR1 and CDR2 are SGHVS and FNYEAQ. Deletions cut 1 base from V and 1 base from J, with 19 bases between. Here the CDR3 DNA reads TGTGCCAGCAGCTTAGGTATCGGCGGGGGGTATAAGAACACTGAAGCTTTCTTT. This translates into CASSLGIGGGYKNTEAFF. The full variable domain, rest sourced from reference TRBV7-6 and TRBJ1-1, is GAGVSQSPRYKVTKRGQDVALRCDPISGHVSLYWYRQALGQGPEFLTYFNYEAQQDKSGLPNDRFSAERPEGSISTLTIQRTEQRDSAMYRCASSLGIGGGYKNTEAFFGQGTRLTVV.

A single count supports this clone. The V and J genes are TRBV2 and TRBJ1-1; D gene uncertain. The V gene's germline CDR1 is SNHLY and CDR2 FYNNEI. The CDR3 covers 12 residues. Trimming pared 6 bases from V and 7 bases from J, leaving 12 bases between. The CDR3 protein is CASRATVFEAFF. In DNA, the CDR3 is TGTGCCAGCAGGGCTACAGTATTTGAAGCTTTCTTT. The complete variable domain, with remaining parts taken from reference TRBV2 and TRBJ1-1, reads EPEVTQTPSHQVTQMGQEVILRCVPISNHLYFYWYRQILGQKVEFLVSFYNNEISEKSEIFDDQFSVERPDGSNFTLKIRSTKLEDSAMYFCASRATVFEAFFGQGTRLTVV.

CDR3 residues: CASSLGGRASDEQFF. The DNA for the CDR3 is TGCGCCAGCAGCTTGGGCGGGAGGGCCTCGGATGAGCAGTTCTTC. The chain has TRBV5-1 and TRBJ2-1, with TRBD2 identical over 9 bases. The CDR3 length is 15 residues. V was clipped by 0 bases and J by 8 bases; unmatched bases: 6. Germline-derived CDR1 and CDR2 are SGHRS and YFSETQ. Full variable domain (remainder filled in from reference TRBV5-1 and TRBJ2-1): KAGVTQTPRYLIKTRGQQVTLSCSPISGHRSVSWYQQTPGQGLQFLFEYFSETQRNKGNFPGRFSGRQFSNSRSEMNVSTLELGDSALYLCASSLGGRASDEQFFGPGTRLTVL.

The chain recombines TRBV14 with TRBJ1-3; no definite D call. V dropped 4 bases and J dropped 2 bases, with 12 bases sitting between them. CDR1 SGHDN and CDR2 FVKESK come from the germline V gene. The CDR3 runs to 15 residues. CDR3 coding DNA: TGTGCCAGCAGCCTTTATCCAGAGGCTGGAAACACCATATATTTT. This gives the protein CASSLYPEAGNTIYF.